This is a list of T cell receptor beta chains from one sample in a study of T-cell memory formation after mild COVID-19. TCRdb ran MiXCR on the 5' RACE reads and lists one entry per CDR3 protein. The repertoire includes 350,000 to 400,000 distinct CDR3 sequences, under 25% of them detected once, and approximately 12% sits in the top ten. Source material: PBMCs or a T cell subset sorted from them (not recorded which). The receptor set was obtained from an adult woman who had mild COVID-19 (a few samples of this study predate the infection). Cell type and time point are not known. CDR3s include the opening cysteine and the closing phenylalanine or tryptophan. Fields, in order: D gene, J gene, clone size, V gene, CDR3 DNA, CDR3 protein. A D gene is named only where the DNA matches it firmly. Clone size is given for some rows only: seen once, a few or many times, or a class if the clone is expanded.

>-|TRBJ1-1|-|TRBV9
TGTGCCAGCAGCGTATTGGTGAACACTGAAGCTTTCTTT
CASSVLVNTEAFF
>-|TRBJ1-2|-|TRBV6-2/TRBV6-3
TGTGCCAGCAGTTACACCGGGAACGGCTACACCTTC
CASSYTGNGYTF
>-|TRBJ2-7|many|TRBV24-1
TGTGCCACCAGTGTCGAAGGCGAAACCTACGAGCAGTACTTC
CATSVEGETYEQYF
>-|TRBJ1-6|-|TRBV20-1
TGCAGTGCTAGAGAAGAGACACCAGTCCGAAATTCACCCCTCCACTTT
CSAREETPVRNSPLHF
>-|TRBJ1-6|-|TRBV10-3
TGTGCCATCAGCGCCCGGGGGAATTCACCCCTCCACTTT
CAISARGNSPLHF
>-|TRBJ1-6|-|TRBV12-3/TRBV12-4
TGTGCCAGCAGTTCCGATTACCTTGTTGGCTCCTATAATTCACCCCTCCACTTT
CASSSDYLVGSYNSPLHF
>-|TRBJ2-7|-|TRBV4-3
TGCGCCAGCAGCCAAGATGTAGACAGAGAGACCTACGAGCAGTACTTC
CASSQDVDRETYEQYF
>-|TRBJ2-5|-|TRBV20-1
TGCAGTGCTAGAACGGGAGAGACCCAGTACTTC
CSARTGETQYF
>-|TRBJ1-6|-|TRBV4-1
TGCGCCAGCAGCCAGGAGGACCGAAGGGGATCACCCCTCCACTTT
CASSQEDRRGSPLHF
>-|TRBJ1-1|-|TRBV15
TGTGCCGCGACTCGTGGGGCTTCTCAGGCTTTCTTT
CAATRGASQAFF
>-|TRBJ2-5|few|TRBV12-3/TRBV12-4
TGTGCCAGCAGTTCTGGCGTTTCTAAGCAAGAGACCCAGTACTTC
CASSSGVSKQETQYF
>TRBD1|TRBJ2-7|-|TRBV20-1
TGCAGTGCTAGAGACCACGGGACAGGGGACGAGCAGTACTTC
CSARDHGTGDEQYF
>-|TRBJ1-3|few|TRBV2
TGTGCCAGCAGAATGATGGGGGTCTCTGGAAACACCATATATTTT
CASRMMGVSGNTIYF